This is a list of T cell receptor beta chains from one sample in a study of shared clonotypes between healthy human individuals. Using immunoSEQ multiplex PCR, the repertoire was profiled, and TCRdb retains in-frame clones only, with some absent. The top ten hold 34% of the sample, which has roughly 660,000 clones, about nine tenths seen once. The material sequenced was memory CD8+ T cells from PBMCs. Source of these receptors: a man aged 18 to 29 in good health. Some clones in this sample may be carry-over from other donors' samples. The CDR3 runs from the conserved cysteine through the conserved F or W. A D gene is named only where the DNA matches it firmly. Clone size is shown for a subset of rows, as once, few, many or a class of expanded clone.

abundance	j_gene	v_gene	d_gene	CDR3nt	CDR3aa
NA	TRBJ1-1	TRBV7-3	NA	TGTGCCAGCAGCTCCGTCGCGGGGACTGAAGCTTTCTTT	CASSSVAGTEAFF
NA	TRBJ1-1	TRBV7-2	NA	TGTGCCAGCAGGTCCCCAGGGACGATAGAAGCTTTCTTT	CASRSPGTIEAFF
NA	TRBJ1-5	TRBV29-1	NA	TGCAGCGTTGTGGCGGAGAATCAGCCCCAGCATTTT	CSVVAENQPQHF
many	TRBJ1-1	TRBV27	TRBD1	TGTGCCAGCAGTTTCCGGGACAGAGGTTGGGGGGGGACTGAAGCTTTCTTT	CASSFRDRGWGGTEAFF
NA	TRBJ1-1	TRBV11-2	NA	TGTGCCAGCAGCTCAAGCGGCGGGGGGTACCCATCCCTGAACACTGAAGCTTTCTTT	CASSSSGGGYPSLNTEAFF
NA	TRBJ1-1	TRBV15	NA	TGTGCCACCACGAGAGGAACGAACACTGAAGCTTTCTTT	CATTRGTNTEAFF
NA	TRBJ2-2	TRBV7-9	NA	TGTGCCAGCAGCGGAGCGGAGCTGTTTTTT	CASSGAELFF
NA	TRBJ2-7	TRBV28	NA	TGTGCCAGCAATACACGTTCGGGACACCTATACGAGCAGTACTTC	CASNTRSGHLYEQYF
NA	TRBJ1-5	TRBV7-3	NA	TGTGCCAGCAGCTTCGGGGCAACATCACCCCAGCATTTT	CASSFGATSPQHF
NA	TRBJ1-1	TRBV5-6	TRBD1	TGTGCCAGCAGCTTGGGACAGGGGTGGGTCATGAACACTGAAGCTTTCTTT	CASSLGQGWVMNTEAFF
NA	TRBJ2-7	TRBV15	NA	TGTGCCACCAGCCGCCCCGGAACGACCTACGAGCAGTACTTC	CATSRPGTTYEQYF
once	TRBJ1-1	TRBV7-9	NA	TGTGCCAGCAGCCACCATGTGGGGAGGAACACTGAAGCTTTCTTT	CASSHHVGRNTEAFF
NA	TRBJ1-1	TRBV5-6	NA	TGTGCCAGCAGCCCCCGGGGTACTGAAGCTTTCTTT	CASSPRGTEAFF
once	TRBJ2-2	TRBV5-6	TRBD2	TGTGCCAGCAGCTTGGTTGGACTAGCGGGCACCGGGGAGCTGTTTTTT	CASSLVGLAGTGELFF
NA	TRBJ2-7	TRBV19	NA	TGTGCCAGTAGTGCCGGGATTTACGAGCAGTACTTC	CASSAGIYEQYF
NA	TRBJ2-1	TRBV9	TRBD2	TGTGCCAGCAGTGTAGCGGGAGGGCCGGTCAATGAGCAGTTCTTC	CASSVAGGPVNEQFF
NA	TRBJ2-1	TRBV28	NA	TGTGCCAGCAGTTTATTTCTCTACAATGAGCAGTTCTTC	CASSLFLYNEQFF
NA	TRBJ1-5	TRBV4-1	NA	TGCGCCAGCAGCCTGGGTTCAGCAGCCGGCAATCAGCCCCAGCATTTT	CASSLGSAAGNQPQHF
NA	TRBJ2-1	TRBV2	NA	TGTGCCAGCAGCGCCAGGGGTGGCTCCTACAATGAGCAGTTCTTC	CASSARGGSYNEQFF
NA	TRBJ1-4	TRBV28	TRBD1	TGTGCCAGCAGAGTCAGGGGGTGGGACGAAAAACTGTTTTTT	CASRVRGWDEKLFF
once	TRBJ2-2	TRBV19	TRBD1	TGTGCCAGCTTAAACAGGGGCACCGGGGAGCTGTTTTTT	CASLNRGTGELFF
NA	TRBJ2-5	TRBV4-2	TRBD1	TGTGCCAGCAGCCAAGATTCAGGACAGGGATATGGAGAGACCCAGTACTTC	CASSQDSGQGYGETQYF
NA	TRBJ1-3	TRBV7-9	NA	TGTGCCAGCAGCTTACCCGACAGCCCAGGCTCTGGAAACACCATATATTTT	CASSLPDSPGSGNTIYF
NA	TRBJ2-7	TRBV10-2	TRBD2	TGCGCCAGCAGTGTAGGCACTAGCGGGAACCCGTTCTACGAGCAGTACTTC	CASSVGTSGNPFYEQYF
NA	TRBJ2-1	TRBV5-1	NA	TGCGCCAGCAGCGAAACTTACTTCCTAGGAAATGAGCAGTTCTTC	CASSETYFLGNEQFF
NA	TRBJ2-5	TRBV21-1	NA	TGTGCCAGCAGCACTGAGACCCAGTACTTC	CASSTETQYF
NA	TRBJ2-1	TRBV5-6	NA	TGTGCCAGCAGCTTGAACCCGAGGGGATACTCCTACAATGAGCAGTTCTTC	CASSLNPRGYSYNEQFF
NA	TRBJ2-3	TRBV6-5	NA	TGTGCCAGCAGTTATATAGCATCAGATACGCAGTATTTT	CASSYIASDTQYF
NA	TRBJ1-5	TRBV7-9	NA	TGTGCCTCTGTATCTGGGGGAGGGAATCAGCCCCAGCATTTT	CASVSGGGNQPQHF
many	TRBJ2-5	TRBV11-3	NA	TGTGCCAGCAGCGACTGGTCGGCGGAAAAAGAGACCCAGTACTTC	CASSDWSAEKETQYF
NA	TRBJ2-7	TRBV7-2	NA	TGTGCCAGCAGCTCCCCTAGAGTGGGACTGTCCTCCTACGAGCAGTACTTC	CASSSPRVGLSSYEQYF
many	TRBJ2-7	TRBV30	TRBD2	TGTGCCTGGGTGGACCTCCTAGCGGGAGAAAGAAGGCAGTACTTC	CAWVDLLAGERRQYF
NA	TRBJ2-1	TRBV2	NA	TGTGCCAGCAGAGACAACCGGGATCCCAGCTCCTACAATGAGCAGTTCTTC	CASRDNRDPSSYNEQFF
NA	TRBJ2-1	TRBV4-2	NA	TGTGCCAGCAGCCAAGGTGGCCACGAGCAGTTCTTC	CASSQGGHEQFF
NA	TRBJ1-1	TRBV11-2	NA	TGTGCCAGCAGTTCAAGGACGGTATTCACTGAAGCTTTCTTT	CASSSRTVFTEAFF
NA	TRBJ2-1	TRBV6-1	NA	TGTGCCACCGAAAATTTAAACAGGGCCGAGCAGTTCTTC	CATENLNRAEQFF
NA	TRBJ1-5	TRBV7-8	NA	TGTGCCAGCAGCTTAGTCAGCAATCAGCCCCAGCATTTT	CASSLVSNQPQHF
NA	TRBJ2-1	TRBV18	NA	TGTGCCAGCTCACCCGATGGGGGTTTATACAATGAGCAGTTCTTC	CASSPDGGLYNEQFF
NA	TRBJ2-7	TRBV9	NA	TGTGCCAGCAGCGTAGCGGATACCTACGAGCAGTACTTC	CASSVADTYEQYF
NA	TRBJ2-7	TRBV5-1	TRBD2	TGCGCCAGCAGCCTGGACCTAGCGGGGTCTCGGGAGCAGTACTTC	CASSLDLAGSREQYF
once	TRBJ2-1	TRBV4-2	TRBD2	TGTGCCAGCAGCCAAGTCGGGACTAGCGGTTACAATGAGCAGTTCTTC	CASSQVGTSGYNEQFF
NA	TRBJ2-4	TRBV14	NA	TGTGCCAGCAGCCAACGTTTCACAGGGGCCAAAAACATTCAGTACTTC	CASSQRFTGAKNIQYF
NA	TRBJ2-1	TRBV4-1	NA	TGCGCCAGCAGCCAAGCGGGGACCACCTACAATGAGCAGTTCTTC	CASSQAGTTYNEQFF
NA	TRBJ2-7	TRBV20-1	NA	TGCAGTGCTACAGGGTTTTATGAGCAGTACTTC	CSATGFYEQYF
NA	TRBJ2-3	TRBV28	NA	TGTGCCAGCAGTAGAGGGGATACGCAGTATTTT	CASSRGDTQYF
NA	TRBJ2-7	TRBV28	TRBD1	TGTGCCAGCAGCTCGCCCGGGACAGGGGCCGAGCAGTACTTC	CASSSPGTGAEQYF
NA	TRBJ2-2	TRBV4-2	NA	TGTGCCAGCAGCCAAGATCGAAGCGGGTGGGCTATCACCGGGGAGCTGTTTTTT	CASSQDRSGWAITGELFF
many	TRBJ2-1	TRBV5-6	NA	TGTGCCAGCAGTTATGACAGCTCCTACAATGAGCAGTTCTTC	CASSYDSSYNEQFF